Presented here are 23 T cell receptor beta chains from one specimen sequenced in a study of CD4 T cells in relation to SARS-CoV-2 and coronaviruses. Generated by immunoSEQ multiplex PCR, the TCRdb table keeps only in-frame clones and is missing some. This sample has about 55,000 clones, with just over 85% found just once. Unexposed donor CD4+ T cells date from about 2011-2018, before the COVID-19 pandemic. The sequenced sample was memory CD4+ T cells from PBMCs. These receptors were collected from a human donor in good health.

J is TRBJ2-5 and V is TRBV9, with 12 bases lining up with TRBD1. The CDR3 loop spans 14 amino acids. The ends lost 4 bases at V and 5 bases at J; junction bases unmatched: 3. Germline V gene lookup returns CDR1 SGDLS and CDR2 YYNGEE. The CDR3 sequence: CASSTGTGGETQYF. CDR3 in DNA: TGTGCCAGCAGCACCGGGACAGGGGGCGAGACCCAGTACTTC.

The chain uses TRBV28 and TRBJ1-1; perhaps TRBD1 as D (5 bases). V lost 4 bases and J 7 bases, leaving 7 bases between the germline ends. Per germline, CDR1 MDHEN and CDR2 SYDVKM. CDR3 length: 11 amino acids. CDR3 DNA: TGTGCCAGCAGTTGGACATTTGAAGCTTTCTTT. Amino acid sequence: CASSWTFEAFF.

This clone was seen a handful of times. The gene calls are TRBV6-5 and TRBJ2-7, with 7 bases matching TRBD1. CDR3 length: 13 residues. The J segment lost 6 bases and the V segment lost 5 bases, leaving 7 bases of the junction unmatched. Per germline, CDR1 MNHEY and CDR2 SVGAGI. CDR3 sequence (DNA): TGTGCCAGCAGTCCCTCTAACAGGGGCGAGCAGTACTTC. It is translated as CASSPSNRGEQYF.

The rearrangement uses TRBV5-1 and TRBJ2-5; a weak D match, TRBD2 (6 bases). This CDR3 spans 15 amino acids. The germline gives CDR1 SGHRS, CDR2 YFSETQ. The V gene lost 6 bases and the J gene lost 4 bases, with 19 bases spanning the gap. The CDR3 DNA is TGCGCCAGCACCGGCGGGAATCCTTCGTCAGAGACCCAGTACTTC. Translated: CASTGGNPSSETQYF.

CDR3 sequence (DNA): TGTGCCAGTAGTATATCGGGACAGGGGTTGTACGAGCAGTACTTC. This encodes CASSISGQGLYEQYF. The chain is built from TRBV19 and TRBJ2-7, with 10 nucleotides matching TRBD1. The CDR3 is 15 amino acids. Trimming cost V 2 bases and J 4 bases; bases outside gene matches: 5. Germline V CDR1 and CDR2: LNHDA, SQIVND (reference sequence).

This chain links TRBV16 with TRBJ2-3; D uncertain. The CDR3 is made up of 12 amino acids. Germline CDR1 reads KGHSY; CDR2 reads FQNENV. V lost 0 bases and J 5 bases, leaving 3 bases between the germline ends. For the CDR3, the DNA is TGTGCCAGCAGCCAATCGAAAGATACGCAGTATTTT. Protein product: CASSQSKDTQYF. Looking up the rest from reference TRBV16 and TRBJ2-3 gives the full variable domain: GEEVAQTPKHLVRGEGQKAKLYCAPIKGHSYVFWYQQVLKNEFKFLISFQNENVFDETGMPKERFSAKCLPNSPCSLEIQATKLEDSAVYFCASSQSKDTQYFGPGTRLTVL.

This chain connects TRBV11-2 to TRBJ2-3; TRBD2 might be the D (6 bases). The germline V gene encodes CDR1 SGHAT and CDR2 FQNNGV. V was pared by 1 base and J by 6 bases, with 14 bases between. The CDR3 extends over 15 amino acids. CDR3 amino acids: CASSLGLGLRDTQYF. The CDR3 region has the DNA TGTGCCAGCAGCTTAGGGCTGGGACTTAGGGATACGCAGTATTTT.

On this clone itself: Germline and junction disagree at one end, which may indicate a read error. The V and J genes are TRBV9 and TRBJ2-7; 7 bases match TRBD2. The CDR3 extends over 15 amino acids. Per the germline V gene, CDR1 is SGDLS and CDR2 is YYNGEE. The CDR3: CASALGGGVSHEQYF. DNA for the CDR3: TGTGCCAGCGCTTTGGGGGGGGGAGTCTCCCACGAGCAGTACTTC. The complete variable domain, with remaining parts taken from reference TRBV9 and TRBJ2-7, reads DSGVTQTPKHLITATGQRVTLRCSPRSGDLSVYWYQQSLDQGLQFLIQYYNGEERAKGNILERFSAQQFPDLHSELNLSSLELGDSALYFCASALGGGVSHEQYFGPGTRLTVT.

The J gene is TRBJ2-2, the V gene TRBV29-1; 7 bases map to TRBD2. The V and J ends lost 6 bases and 3 bases, in that order; junction bases with no gene match: 10. Per germline, CDR1 SQVTM and CDR2 ANQGSEA. The CDR3 length is 15 residues. CDR3 sequence reads: CSVGGEGMYTGELFF. The CDR3 nucleotides are TGCAGCGTGGGGGGGGAGGGCATGTACACCGGGGAGCTGTTTTTT.

The chain couples TRBV3-1 (or the pseudogene TRBV3-2) to TRBJ2-3; 9 bases match TRBD2. The CDR3 runs to 16 residues. The ends lost 4 bases at V and 6 bases at J; junction bases unmatched: 11. The germline gives CDR1 LGHDT, CDR2 YNNKEL (reference sequence). CDR3 in amino acids: CASSRFSGSEGDTQYF. The CDR3 DNA follows: TGTGCCAGCAGCCGCTTTAGCGGGAGCGAGGGGGATACGCAGTATTTT.

The chain combines TRBV6-6 with TRBJ2-1; possibly TRBD2 for D (6 bases). Trimming took 4 bases from V and 12 from J, leaving 13 bases between them. Germline assignment: CDR1 MNHNY and CDR2 SVGAGI (reference sequence). The CDR3 has 12 amino acids. DNA of the CDR3: TGTGCCAGCAGTTCCGAACTAGCAAGGCAGTTCTTC. It codes for CASSSELARQFF.

The chain recombines TRBV28 with TRBJ1-1; D may be TRBD1 (5 bases). The CDR3 is 15 amino acids. CDR1 is MDHEN, CDR2 SYDVKM, per germline. The V end was cut by 1 base, the J end by 7 bases, with 16 bases between. The CDR3 coding sequence is TGTGCCAGCAGTTTATTTAGGGGCAGGGCCTTTGAAGCTTTCTTT. Amino acids: CASSLFRGRAFEAFF.

The chain couples TRBV3-1 (or the pseudogene TRBV3-2) to TRBJ2-5; the match to TRBD2 covers 7 bases. CDR1 and CDR2 from the germline V gene are LGHDT and YNNKEL (reference sequence). The CDR3 is 15 residues long. Trimming removed 2 bases from V and 4 bases from J; junction bases left unmatched: 7. CDR3 DNA sequence: TGTGCCAGCAGCCAAAAGGGACTAACCGTAGAGACCCAGTACTTC. Its protein is CASSQKGLTVETQYF.

The V gene is TRBV3-1 (or the pseudogene TRBV3-2), the J gene TRBJ1-1, with D perhaps matching TRBD1 (5 bases). The V gene lost 1 base and the J gene lost 11 bases, with 14 bases spanning the gap. CDR1 and CDR2 from the germline V gene are LGHDT and YNNKEL (reference sequence). There are 13 residues in the CDR3. CDR3 DNA: TGTGCCAGCAGCCAAGGTGGGAAAGGGGTGGCTTTCTTT. This gives the protein CASSQGGKGVAFF.

The rearrangement joins TRBV5-1 to TRBJ2-7; the match to TRBD2 covers 9 bases. V dropped 5 bases and J dropped 2; count of bases not matched to a gene: 11. This CDR3 region has 16 residues. Germline V lookup: CDR1 SGHRS, CDR2 YFSETQ. CDR3 DNA: TGCGCCAGCAGTGCGGATAGCGGGAGACCTACCTACGAGCAGTACTTC. It specifies CASSADSGRPTYEQYF.

The rearrangement links TRBV5-1 to TRBJ1-1; 9 bases line up with TRBD1. The CDR3 has 14 residues. V was clipped by 4 bases and J by 11 bases; unmatched bases: 12. CDR1 SGHRS and CDR2 YFSETQ come from the germline V gene. The CDR3 nucleotides are TGCGCCAGCAGCCGGGACAGGGATAAAAGTTGGGCTTTCTTT. Its translation: CASSRDRDKSWAFF.

V and J are TRBV3-1 (or the pseudogene TRBV3-2) and TRBJ1-5, with D hard to call. Trimming shortened V by 6 bases and J by 10 bases, and 13 bases separated the two germline ends. The CDR3 consists of 12 residues. CDR1 is LGHDT and CDR2 is YNNKEL in the germline V gene (reference sequence). The CDR3 bases are TGTGCCAGCAGTTACCTGGACCAACCCCAGCATTTT. Translation: CASSYLDQPQHF.

The table lists this clone with a count of one. This chain connects TRBV5-1 to TRBJ1-3, with TRBD1 as a possible D gene (5 bases). The V end lost 3 bases, the J end lost 2 bases, and 18 bases lay between the germline ends. CDR3 length: 17 residues. Looked up from germline, CDR1 is SGHRS and CDR2 is YFSETQ. CDR3 DNA: TGCGCCAGCAGCTCTACTACCCGACAGAATACTGGAAACACCATATATTTT. This encodes CASSSTTRQNTGNTIYF.

The CDR3 is CASRIRDFSTDTQYF. The DNA of the CDR3 is TGTGCCAGCAGGATAAGGGACTTTAGCACAGATACGCAGTATTTT. V and J are TRBV21-1 and TRBJ2-3; the table's D gene call, TRBD2, was not cross checked with the DNA. TRBV21-1 is reported as a pseudogene. The CDR3 is made up of 15 amino acids.

J is TRBJ1-2 and V is TRBV5-1; tentative D call: TRBD1 (5 bases). Trimming stripped 0 bases from V and 5 bases from J, with 11 bases between. The V gene's germline CDR1 is SGHRS and CDR2 YFSETQ. The CDR3 has 14 amino acids. CDR3 protein: CASSLESGKYGYTF. CDR3 sequence (DNA): TGCGCCAGCAGCTTGGAGTCAGGGAAGTATGGCTACACCTTC.

This sequence joins TRBV19 and TRBJ2-5; D remains unclear. Between the trimmed V and J ends, which lost 2 bases and 4 bases, there was a span of 14 bases. This CDR3 is 15 amino acids long. CDR1 LNHDA and CDR2 SQIVND come from the germline V gene (reference sequence). Here the CDR3 reads CASSISKTGGETQYF. The CDR3 DNA is TGTGCCAGTAGTATAAGCAAAACGGGTGGAGAGACCCAGTACTTC.

This chain uses TRBV5-1 with TRBJ1-3; tentative D call: TRBD1 (6 bases). Looked up from germline, CDR1 is SGHRS and CDR2 is YFSETQ. Trimming shortened V by 6 bases and J by 4 bases, and 11 bases separated the two germline ends. The CDR3 is 13 amino acids. CDR3 bases: TGCGCCAGCACTTCGGGGACAGGAAACACCATATATTTT. Its translation is CASTSGTGNTIYF.

The chain has TRBV19 and TRBJ1-5; weak D call: TRBD1 (6 bases). The V and J ends lost 3 bases and 5 bases respectively, with 17 bases between them. Germline V gene sequence: CDR1 LNHDA, CDR2 SQIVND (reference sequence). The CDR3 runs 16 residues. The CDR3 bases are TGTGCCAGTAGTATGGGGGCGGGGGAATTCGATCAGCCCCAGCATTTT. Protein sequence: CASSMGAGEFDQPQHF.